The entry below gives a single T cell receptor beta chain sequence along with its context. Its target is unknown. Germline is not matched at one junction end, which may reflect a read error. TCRdb recomputed calls from the reads with MiXCR, one row per CDR3 protein. The sample lists about 20,000 distinct CDR3 sequences; less than 25% were seen once. This specimen comes from a study of lung T cells in sarcoidosis with Löfgren's syndrome. Looked up from germline, CDR1 is MNHNS and CDR2 is SASEGT. The CDR3 contains 13 residues. Study-level findings and limits: Paired TRAV12-1/TRBV2 TCRs showed CDR3 homology and preferential pairing. Shared TRAV12-1 and TRBV2 CDR3 motifs across Löfgren's syndrome patients reportedly suggested public CD4+ TCRs.

The J gene is TRBJ1-1, the V gene TRBV6-1; TRBD1 might be the D (5 bases). The sample taken for sequencing was CD4+ T cells from PBMCs. The TCR originated in a human donor with sarcoidosis (Löfgren's syndrome or another form), or a control subject (not recorded which). Here the CDR3 reads CASSEAIQVEAFF. The CDR3 region has the DNA TGCGCCAGCAGTGAAGCGATACAGGTGGAAGCTTTCTTT.